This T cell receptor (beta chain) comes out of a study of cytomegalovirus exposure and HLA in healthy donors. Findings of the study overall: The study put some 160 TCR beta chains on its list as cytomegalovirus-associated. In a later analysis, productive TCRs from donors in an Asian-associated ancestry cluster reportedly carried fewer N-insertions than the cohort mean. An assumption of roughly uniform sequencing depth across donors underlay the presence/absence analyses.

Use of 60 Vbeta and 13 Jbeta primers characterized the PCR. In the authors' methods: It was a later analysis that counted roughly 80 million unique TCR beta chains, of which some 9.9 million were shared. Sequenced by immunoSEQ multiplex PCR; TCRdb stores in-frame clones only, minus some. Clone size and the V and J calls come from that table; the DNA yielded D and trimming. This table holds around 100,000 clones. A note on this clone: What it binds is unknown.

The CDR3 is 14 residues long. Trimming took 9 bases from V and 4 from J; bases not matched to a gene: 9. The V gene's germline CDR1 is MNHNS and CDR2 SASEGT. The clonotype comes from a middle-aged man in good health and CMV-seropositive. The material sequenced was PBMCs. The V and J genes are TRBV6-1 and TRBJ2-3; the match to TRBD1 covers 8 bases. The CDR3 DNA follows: TGTGCCAGTAAACAGGGGGTCAAGTCAGATACGCAGTATTTT. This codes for CASKQGVKSDTQYF.